Included here is one T cell receptor (beta chain) sequence, with context. Original analysis: Reference gene primer amplification in the assay estimated nucleated cell counts. Only in-frame clones appear in the TCRdb table, and some are missing; sequencing was by immunoSEQ multiplex PCR. That table furnishes V, J and clone size, whereas the DNA furnished D and trimming. This table has fewer than 110,000 clones, 80% to 90% appearing once. The sample originates from a study of blood T cell repertoires in COVID-19. Study-wide context: Whether acute or convalescent, the COVID-19 samples came from the United States, Italy and Spain. T cells, B-cell-depleted T cells, or PBMCs provided the cDNA or gDNA that served as material.

Germline loops: CDR1 MRHNA, CDR2 SNTAGT. Trimming removed 0 bases at V and 2 bases at J, with 13 bases between. The CDR3 has 16 amino acids. The chain is built from TRBV6-4 and TRBJ1-2, with no clear D. The sequencing input was peripheral blood. This clonotype was sampled from a middle-aged man with active or convalescent COVID-19. This chain's CDR3 is CASSDSSRGRNYGYTF. CDR3 bases: TGTGCCAGCAGTGACTCGAGTCGTGGCAGGAACTATGGCTACACCTTC.